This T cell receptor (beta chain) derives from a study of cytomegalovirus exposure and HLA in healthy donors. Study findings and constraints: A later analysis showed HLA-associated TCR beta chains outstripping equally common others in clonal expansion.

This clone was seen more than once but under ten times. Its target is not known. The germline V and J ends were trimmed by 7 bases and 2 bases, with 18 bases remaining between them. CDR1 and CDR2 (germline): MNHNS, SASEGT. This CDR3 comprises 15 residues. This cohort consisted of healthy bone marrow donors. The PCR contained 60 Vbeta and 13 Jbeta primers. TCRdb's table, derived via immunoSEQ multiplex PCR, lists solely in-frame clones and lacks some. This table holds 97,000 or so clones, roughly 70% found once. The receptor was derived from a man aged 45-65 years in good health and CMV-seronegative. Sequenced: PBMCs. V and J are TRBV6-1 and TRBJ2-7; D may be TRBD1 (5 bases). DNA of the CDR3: TGTGCCAGCAAAGAAGGACCTCAGGGTCCCTACGAGCAGTACTTC. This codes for CASKEGPQGPYEQYF.